Below, 24 T cell receptor beta chains from the same sample are listed, as sequenced in a study of OX40 agonist ivuxolimab in advanced cancers. Profiling relied on immunoSEQ multiplex PCR, and the TCRdb table lists in-frame clones only, not all of them. This table holds fewer than 95,000 clones, about 82% found once. The starting material was CD4+ or CD8+ T cells sorted from blood, obtained in a trial of the OX40 agonist ivuxolimab. Source of these receptors: an adult with an advanced solid tumor such as melanoma, head and neck, liver or kidney cancer.

This rearrangement joins TRBV2 to TRBJ2-5; D is unclear. V shed 4 bases and J shed 3 bases, with 6 bases lying between them. The CDR3 contains 12 residues. CDR1 and CDR2 (germline): SNHLY, FYNNEI. In nucleotides, the CDR3 is TGTGCCAGCAGTGGTGCCGAAGAGACCCAGTACTTC. It is translated as CASSGAEETQYF. Complete variable domain (other parts from reference TRBV2 and TRBJ2-5): EPEVTQTPSHQVTQMGQEVILRCVPISNHLYFYWYRQILGQKVEFLVSFYNNEISEKSEIFDDQFSVERPDGSNFTLKIRSTKLEDSAMYFCASSGAEETQYFGPGTRLLVL.

The V call is TRBV4-3, the J call TRBJ1-1; D is unresolved. V dropped 0 bases and J dropped 1 base, with 9 bases sitting between them. This CDR3 is 15 amino acids long. Germline values: CDR1 LGHNA, CDR2 YSLEER. The CDR3 nucleotides are TGCGCCAGCAGCCAAGATGAGCAGGCGAACACTGAAGCTTTCTTT. Translated, it gives CASSQDEQANTEAFF.

The chain has TRBV7-2 and TRBJ1-5; possible D gene TRBD1, 5 bases. V lost 5 bases to trimming and J lost 2 bases, with 10 bases between them. In germline, CDR1 is SGHTA, CDR2 FQGNSA. This CDR3 comprises 14 residues. CDR3 region: CASSNRLGNQPQHF. As DNA, the CDR3 is TGTGCCAGCAGCAACAGGTTAGGCAATCAGCCCCAGCATTTT.

The chain couples TRBV9 to TRBJ1-1, with TRBD1 identical over 9 bases. The CDR3 is 15 amino acids. V shed 4 bases and J 2 bases; nucleotides not matched to a gene: 6. Germline V gene data show CDR1 as SGDLS and CDR2 as YYNGEE. The CDR3 DNA sequence: TGTGCCAGCAGCCCTATGGGACAGGGTAACACTGAAGCTTTCTTT. This gives the protein CASSPMGQGNTEAFF.

J is TRBJ1-2 and V is TRBV2; D ambiguous. Germline lookup yields CDR1 SNHLY and CDR2 FYNNEI. Trimming stripped 0 bases from V and 8 bases from J, with 25 bases between. CDR3 size: 18 residues. For the CDR3, the DNA is TGTGCCAGCAGTGAAGCCGGGCAGAGGAGAAGCCGTCATCCCGGCTACACCTTC. Its translation: CASSEAGQRRSRHPGYTF.

This chain uses TRBV28 with TRBJ1-1, with a tentative D call TRBD1 (6 bases). The CDR3 consists of 15 residues. Trimming took 6 bases from V and 1 from J, leaving 15 bases between them. CDR1 is MDHEN and CDR2 is SYDVKM in the germline V gene. In DNA, the CDR3 is TGTGCCAGCAGCACCGCGGGACACCCGAACACTGAAGCTTTCTTT. Its protein is CASSTAGHPNTEAFF.

The rearrangement joins TRBV5-1 to TRBJ2-5; tentative D call: TRBD1 (6 bases). Trimming shortened V by 4 bases and J by 4 bases, and 14 bases separated the two germline ends. CDR3 length: 14 residues. The germline CDR1 and CDR2 sequences are SGHRS and YFSETQ. In DNA, the CDR3 is TGCGCCAGCAGCCTAGGGGGATACACAGAGACCCAGTACTTC. It codes for CASSLGGYTETQYF.

V and J are TRBV30 and TRBJ1-2, with TRBD1 identical over 8 bases. CDR1 GTSNPN and CDR2 SVGIG come from the germline V gene (reference sequence). The CDR3 loop spans 12 amino acids. Trimming cost V 6 bases and J 7 bases; bases outside gene matches: 7. CDR3 residues: CACSQGAGGYTF. CDR3 in DNA: TGTGCCTGCTCGCAGGGGGCGGGTGGCTACACCTTC. The variable domain in full, completed from reference TRBV30 and TRBJ1-2, reads SQTIHQWPATLVQPVGSPLSLECTVEGTSNPNLYWYRQAAGRGLQLLFYSVGIGQISSEVPQNLSASRPQDRQFILSSKKLLLSDSGFYLCACSQGAGGYTFGSGTRLTVV.

This rearrangement joins TRBV6-1 to TRBJ1-1; 7 bases fit TRBD1. The CDR3 covers 13 residues. V was clipped by 5 bases and J by 7 bases; unmatched bases: 7. The germline CDR1 and CDR2 sequences are MNHNS and SASEGT. The CDR3 nucleotides are TGTGCCAGCAGTACCCAGGGGGTGGTTGAAGCTTTCTTT. It encodes CASSTQGVVEAFF.

The chain has TRBV5-6 and TRBJ2-2, with TRBD1 matching over 7 bases. Looked up from germline, CDR1 is SGHDT and CDR2 is YYEEEE. Germline trimming cut 0 bases from V and 0 bases from J; bases unmatched to any gene: 8. CDR3 length: 18 amino acids. CDR3 in amino acids: CASSLVVWDSSNTGELFF. In DNA form, the CDR3 reads TGTGCCAGCAGCTTGGTTGTGTGGGACAGCTCGAACACCGGGGAGCTGTTTTTT.

This chain connects TRBV11-2 to TRBJ2-7; 7 bases map to TRBD2. This CDR3 is built from 15 residues. After removal of 5 bases from V and 0 bases from J, the junction contained 7 bases not matched to a gene. Germline CDR1 is SGHAT and CDR2 is FQNNGV. This chain's CDR3 is CASSRLSGVSYEQYF. The CDR3 coding sequence is TGTGCCAGCAGCCGGCTGAGCGGGGTCTCCTACGAGCAGTACTTC.

The chain uses TRBV7-2 and TRBJ2-5, with D unresolved. V lost 1 base and J 0 bases, leaving 12 bases between the germline ends. CDR3 size: 16 residues. Germline V gene data show CDR1 as SGHTA and CDR2 as FQGNSA. The CDR3: CASSLGWGRYQETQYF. In DNA form, the CDR3 reads TGTGCCAGCAGCTTAGGTTGGGGAAGGTACCAAGAGACCCAGTACTTC.

V is TRBV5-8 and J is TRBJ1-5, with D tentatively TRBD1 (6 bases). The CDR3 is made up of 15 amino acids. Trimming removed 0 bases from V and 4 bases from J, with 11 bases in between. Germline V gives CDR1 SGHTS, CDR2 YDEGEE. The CDR3 is CASSLGGAGNQPQHF. The DNA for the CDR3 is TGTGCCAGCAGCTTGGGGGGGGCAGGGAATCAGCCCCAGCATTTT.

V and J are TRBV6-1 and TRBJ1-3; 10 bases line up with TRBD1. Germline trimming cut 2 bases from V and 7 bases from J; bases unmatched to any gene: 2. The CDR3 has 14 residues. Germline V gene sequence: CDR1 MNHNS, CDR2 SASEGT. This CDR3 reads CASSERDRGNTIYF. The CDR3 DNA reads TGTGCCAGCAGTGAAAGGGACAGGGGCAACACCATATATTTT.

V is TRBV2 and J is TRBJ2-1; 9 nucleotides agree with TRBD1. Trimming cost V 6 bases and J 6 bases; bases outside gene matches: 6. This CDR3 spans 14 amino acids. Germline V gene data show CDR1 as SNHLY and CDR2 as FYNNEI. The CDR3 nucleotides are TGTGCCAGCAGGATGGACAGGGGCTCCAATGAGCAGTTCTTC. Protein sequence: CASRMDRGSNEQFF.

The sample holds a few counts of this clone. DNA for the CDR3: TGTGCCAGCAGCTTGGGCGCGACTAATGAAAAACTGTTTTTT. Its translation: CASSLGATNEKLFF. The rearrangement links TRBV7-2 to TRBJ1-4; no clear D. This CDR3 spans 14 amino acids. Germline CDR1 is SGHTA and CDR2 is FQGNSA. The V end was cut by 3 bases, the J end by 2 bases, with 7 bases between.

The chain links TRBV5-4 to TRBJ2-5; D is unresolved. TRBJ2-7 matches the DNA end more closely, so the J call is doubtful. The CDR3 has 14 residues. The germline gives CDR1 SGHNT, CDR2 YYREEE (reference sequence). CDR3 amino acids: CASSHMGNPYEQYF. CDR3 sequence (DNA): TGTGCCAGCAGCCATATGGGCAATCCCTACGAGCAGTACTTC.

This clone was seen just once. The chain recombines TRBV11-2 with TRBJ2-3; D not certain. The CDR3 has 13 amino acids. Germline loops: CDR1 SGHAT, CDR2 FQNNGV. V was clipped by 4 bases and J by 6 bases, with 11 bases between them. The CDR3 DNA sequence: TGTGCCAGCAGCTCTGGCCAAAGGGATACGCAGTATTTT. Amino acids: CASSSGQRDTQYF. Combining the CDR3 with reference TRBV11-2 and TRBJ2-3 gives the whole variable domain EAGVAQSPRYKIIEKRQSVAFWCNPISGHATLYWYQQILGQGPKLLIQFQNNGVVDDSQLPKDRFSAERLKGVDSTLKIQPAKLEDSAVYLCASSSGQRDTQYFGPGTRLTVL.

The chain recombines TRBV27 with TRBJ1-6, with unresolved D. V lost 4 bases to trimming and J lost 0 bases, with 10 bases between them. The CDR3 sequence is 16 residues long. Germline CDR1 is MNHEY and CDR2 is SMNVEV (reference sequence). The CDR3 nucleotides are TGTGCCAGCAGTTCCACCAAGAGCTCCTATAATTCACCCCTCCACTTT. Translation gives CASSSTKSSYNSPLHF.

This chain connects TRBV7-2 to TRBJ2-7, with 7 nucleotides matching TRBD1. Per germline, CDR1 SGHTA and CDR2 FQGNSA. Germline trimming cut 5 bases from V and 3 bases from J; bases unmatched to any gene: 4. CDR3 length equals 13 residues. The CDR3 region is CASSTDRVYEQYF. CDR3 bases: TGTGCCAGCAGCACCGACAGGGTCTACGAGCAGTACTTC.

The J gene is TRBJ2-5, the V gene TRBV5-1; D perhaps matches TRBD2 (7 bases). The germline CDR1 and CDR2 sequences are SGHRS and YFSETQ. The V and J ends lost 3 bases and 5 bases respectively, with 17 bases between them. This CDR3 region has 15 residues. CDR3 nucleotides: TGCGCCAGCAGCTCCGATTGGGGGGGCGAGGAGACCCAGTACTTC. This encodes CASSSDWGGEETQYF.

The chain carries TRBV4-2 and TRBJ1-4; TRBD1 might be the D (5 bases). CDR3 size: 17 residues. CDR1 LGHNA and CDR2 YNFKEQ come from the germline V gene. Trimming pared 4 bases from V and 1 base from J, leaving 16 bases between. CDR3 bases: TGTGCCAGCAGCCCGACCCCGGGGCAGGGAACTAATGAAAAACTGTTTTTT. This sequence encodes CASSPTPGQGTNEKLFF.

This sequence joins TRBV5-1 and TRBJ2-7, with TRBD1 matching 7 bases. This CDR3 is 15 amino acids long. The V segment lost 0 bases and the J segment 3 bases; nucleotides outside the gene matches: 6. Germline lookup yields CDR1 SGHRS and CDR2 YFSETQ. In DNA, the CDR3 is TGCGCCAGCAGCTTGGCGCCAGGACAGGACTACGAGCAGTACTTC. It is translated as CASSLAPGQDYEQYF.

The DNA of the CDR3 is TGCGCCAGCAGCGGGGGGGCGGGGGAACAAGAGACCCAGTACTTC. It specifies CASSGGAGEQETQYF. J is TRBJ2-5 and V is TRBV5-1; a weak D match, TRBD2 (7 bases). The V gene's germline CDR1 is SGHRS and CDR2 YFSETQ. The CDR3 totals 15 residues. V was cut by 4 bases and J by 2 bases, with 15 bases left in between. Using reference TRBV5-1 and TRBJ2-5 for the parts outside the CDR3, the full variable domain is KAGVTQTPRYLIKTRGQQVTLSCSPISGHRSVSWYQQTPGQGLQFLFEYFSETQRNKGNFPGRFSGRQFSNSRSEMNVSTLELGDSALYLCASSGGAGEQETQYFGPGTRLLVL.